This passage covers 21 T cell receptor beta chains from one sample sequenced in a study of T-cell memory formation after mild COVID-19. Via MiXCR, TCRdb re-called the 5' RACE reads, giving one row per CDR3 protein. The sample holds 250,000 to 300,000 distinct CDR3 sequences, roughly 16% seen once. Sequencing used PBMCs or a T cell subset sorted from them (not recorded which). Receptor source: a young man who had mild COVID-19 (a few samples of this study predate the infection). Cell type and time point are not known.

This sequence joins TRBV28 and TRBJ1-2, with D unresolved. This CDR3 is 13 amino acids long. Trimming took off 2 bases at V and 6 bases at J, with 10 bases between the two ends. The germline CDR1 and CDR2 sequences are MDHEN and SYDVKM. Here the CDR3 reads CASSLGWQDGYTF. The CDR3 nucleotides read TGTGCCAGCAGTTTAGGGTGGCAGGATGGCTACACCTTC.

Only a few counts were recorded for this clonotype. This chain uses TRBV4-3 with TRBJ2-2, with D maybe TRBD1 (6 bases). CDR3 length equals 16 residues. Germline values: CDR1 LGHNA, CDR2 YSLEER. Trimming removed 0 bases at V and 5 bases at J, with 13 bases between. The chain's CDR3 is CASSQDAYRVTGELFF. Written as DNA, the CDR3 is TGCGCCAGCAGCCAAGATGCCTACAGGGTTACCGGGGAGCTGTTTTTT.

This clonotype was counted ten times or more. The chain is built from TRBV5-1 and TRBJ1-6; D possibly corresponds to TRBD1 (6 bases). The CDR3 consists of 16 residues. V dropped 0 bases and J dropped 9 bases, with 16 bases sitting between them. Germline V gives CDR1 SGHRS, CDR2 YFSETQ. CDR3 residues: CASSLDNTGWSSPLHF. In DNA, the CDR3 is TGCGCCAGCAGCTTGGATAATACAGGGTGGAGTTCACCCCTCCACTTT.

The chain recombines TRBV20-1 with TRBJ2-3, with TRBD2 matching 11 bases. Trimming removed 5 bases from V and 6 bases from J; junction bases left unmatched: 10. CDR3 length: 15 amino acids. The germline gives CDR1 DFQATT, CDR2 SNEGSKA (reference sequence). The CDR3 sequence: CSADRASGRWDTQYF. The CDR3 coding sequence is TGCAGTGCTGACCGGGCTAGCGGGAGGTGGGATACGCAGTATTTT.

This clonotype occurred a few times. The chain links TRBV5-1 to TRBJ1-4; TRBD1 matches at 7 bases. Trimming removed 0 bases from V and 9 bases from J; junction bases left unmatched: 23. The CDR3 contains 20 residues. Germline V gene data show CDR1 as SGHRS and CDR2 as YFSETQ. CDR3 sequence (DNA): TGCGCCAGCAGCTTGGAGGGGTCCCGCGAGGCGGTACAGGGGTGGCAAAAACTGTTTTTT. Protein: CASSLEGSREAVQGWQKLFF. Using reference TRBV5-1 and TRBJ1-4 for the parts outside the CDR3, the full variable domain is KAGVTQTPRYLIKTRGQQVTLSCSPISGHRSVSWYQQTPGQGLQFLFEYFSETQRNKGNFPGRFSGRQFSNSRSEMNVSTLELGDSALYLCASSLEGSREAVQGWQKLFFGSGTQLSVL.

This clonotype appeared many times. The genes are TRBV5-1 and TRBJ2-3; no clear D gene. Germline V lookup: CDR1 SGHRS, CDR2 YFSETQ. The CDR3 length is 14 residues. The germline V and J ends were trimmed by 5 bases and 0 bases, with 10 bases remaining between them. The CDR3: CASRRTSSTDTQYF. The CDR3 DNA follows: TGCGCCAGCAGGAGAACCTCTAGCACAGATACGCAGTATTTT.

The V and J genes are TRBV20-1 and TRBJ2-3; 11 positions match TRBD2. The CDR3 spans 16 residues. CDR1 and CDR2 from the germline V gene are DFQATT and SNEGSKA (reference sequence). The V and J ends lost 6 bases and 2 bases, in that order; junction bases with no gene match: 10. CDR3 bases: TGCAGTGCACGCACCCTGACTAGCGGGGTCACAGATACGCAGTATTTT. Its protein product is CSARTLTSGVTDTQYF.

Here the CDR3 DNA reads TGTGCCACCAGTGATTTGAAGGGACTCCAAGAGACCCAGTACTTC. Protein product: CATSDLKGLQETQYF. The V and J genes are TRBV24-1 and TRBJ2-5, with TRBD2 as a possible D gene (6 bases). The CDR3 runs to 15 residues. The germline CDR1 and CDR2 sequences are KGHDR and SFDVKD. V dropped 0 bases and J dropped 1 base, with 8 bases sitting between them.

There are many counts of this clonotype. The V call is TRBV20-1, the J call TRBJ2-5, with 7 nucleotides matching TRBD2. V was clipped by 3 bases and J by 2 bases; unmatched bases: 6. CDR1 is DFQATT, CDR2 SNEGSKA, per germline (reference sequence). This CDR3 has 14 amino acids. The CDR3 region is CSARTGTTQETQYF. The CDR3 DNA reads TGCAGTGCTAGGACCGGGACTACTCAAGAGACCCAGTACTTC.

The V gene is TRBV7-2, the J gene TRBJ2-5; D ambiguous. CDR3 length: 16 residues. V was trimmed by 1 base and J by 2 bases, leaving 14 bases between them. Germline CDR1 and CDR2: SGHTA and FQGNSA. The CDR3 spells CASSLVGAEFQETQYF. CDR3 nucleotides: TGTGCCAGCAGCTTAGTTGGCGCGGAGTTTCAAGAGACCCAGTACTTC. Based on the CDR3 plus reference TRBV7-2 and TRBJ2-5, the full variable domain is GAGVSQSPSNKVTEKGKDVELRCDPISGHTALYWYRQSLGQGLEFLIYFQGNSAPDKSGLPSDRFSAERTGGSVSTLTIQRTQQEDSAVYLCASSLVGAEFQETQYFGPGTRLLVL.

This CDR3 reads CASSSLSRTINGYTF. CDR3 DNA sequence: TGTGCCAGCAGTTCCCTTAGTAGGACCATCAATGGCTACACCTTC. The chain employs TRBV12-3 or TRBV12-4 and TRBJ1-2; the D is unclear. The CDR3 runs to 15 residues. Trimming pared 4 bases from V and 6 bases from J, leaving 18 bases between.

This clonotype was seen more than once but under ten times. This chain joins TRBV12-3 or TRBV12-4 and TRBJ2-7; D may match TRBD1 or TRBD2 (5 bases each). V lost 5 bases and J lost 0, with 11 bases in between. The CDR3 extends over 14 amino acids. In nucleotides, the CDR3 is TGTGCCAGCAGTCTGGGGACGGACTCCTACGAGCAGTACTTC. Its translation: CASSLGTDSYEQYF.

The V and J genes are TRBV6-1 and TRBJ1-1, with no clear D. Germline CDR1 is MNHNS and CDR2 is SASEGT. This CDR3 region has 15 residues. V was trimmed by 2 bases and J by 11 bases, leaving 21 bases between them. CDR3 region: CASSEIMGSLLGAFF. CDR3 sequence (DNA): TGTGCCAGCAGTGAAATTATGGGCAGCCTCTTGGGGGCTTTCTTT.

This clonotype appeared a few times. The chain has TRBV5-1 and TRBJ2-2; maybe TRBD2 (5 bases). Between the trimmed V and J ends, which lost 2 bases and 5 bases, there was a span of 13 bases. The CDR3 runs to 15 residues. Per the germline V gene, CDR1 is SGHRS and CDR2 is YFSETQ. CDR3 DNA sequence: TGCGCCAGCAGCTTCGGTAGCGTGATTACCGGGGAGCTGTTTTTT. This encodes CASSFGSVITGELFF. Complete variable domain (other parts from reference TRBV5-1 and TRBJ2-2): KAGVTQTPRYLIKTRGQQVTLSCSPISGHRSVSWYQQTPGQGLQFLFEYFSETQRNKGNFPGRFSGRQFSNSRSEMNVSTLELGDSALYLCASSFGSVITGELFFGEGSRLTVL.

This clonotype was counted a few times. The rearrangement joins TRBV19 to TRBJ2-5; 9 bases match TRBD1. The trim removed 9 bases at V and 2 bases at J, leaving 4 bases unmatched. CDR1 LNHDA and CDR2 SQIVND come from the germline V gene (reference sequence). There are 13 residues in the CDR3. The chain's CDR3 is CASGDRVQETQYF. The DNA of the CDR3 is TGTGCCAGCGGGGACAGGGTTCAAGAGACCCAGTACTTC.

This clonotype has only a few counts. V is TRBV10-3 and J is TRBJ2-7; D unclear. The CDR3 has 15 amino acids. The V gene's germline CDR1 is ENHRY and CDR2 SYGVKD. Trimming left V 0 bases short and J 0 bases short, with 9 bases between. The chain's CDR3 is CAISESGISSYEQYF. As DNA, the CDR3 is TGTGCCATCAGTGAGTCAGGCATAAGCTCCTACGAGCAGTACTTC.

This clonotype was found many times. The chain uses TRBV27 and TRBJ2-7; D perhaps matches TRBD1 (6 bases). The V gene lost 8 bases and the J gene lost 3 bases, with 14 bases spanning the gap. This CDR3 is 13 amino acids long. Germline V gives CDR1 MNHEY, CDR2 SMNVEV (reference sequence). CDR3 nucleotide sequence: TGTGCCAGCTCGCAGGGGTCCAACTACGAGCAGTACTTC. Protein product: CASSQGSNYEQYF.

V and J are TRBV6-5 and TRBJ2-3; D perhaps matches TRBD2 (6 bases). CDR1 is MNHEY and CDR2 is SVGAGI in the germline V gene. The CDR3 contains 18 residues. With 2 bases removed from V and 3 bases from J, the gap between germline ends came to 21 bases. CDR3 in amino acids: CASSYNVRGRMRTDTQYF. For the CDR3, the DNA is TGTGCCAGCAGTTACAATGTGCGGGGTCGGATGAGGACAGATACGCAGTATTTT.

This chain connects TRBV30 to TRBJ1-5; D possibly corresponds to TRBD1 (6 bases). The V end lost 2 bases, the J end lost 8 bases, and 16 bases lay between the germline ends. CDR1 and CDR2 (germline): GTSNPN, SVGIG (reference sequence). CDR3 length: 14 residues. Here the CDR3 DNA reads TGTGCCTGGAGTTCCCAGACAGGAAAGAAGCCCCAGCATTTT. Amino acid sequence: CAWSSQTGKKPQHF.

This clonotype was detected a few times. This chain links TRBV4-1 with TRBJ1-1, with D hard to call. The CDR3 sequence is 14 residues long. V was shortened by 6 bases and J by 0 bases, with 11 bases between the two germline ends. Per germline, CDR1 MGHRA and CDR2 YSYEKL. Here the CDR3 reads CASRGITVNTEAFF. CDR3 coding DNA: TGCGCCAGCAGGGGGATAACAGTGAACACTGAAGCTTTCTTT.

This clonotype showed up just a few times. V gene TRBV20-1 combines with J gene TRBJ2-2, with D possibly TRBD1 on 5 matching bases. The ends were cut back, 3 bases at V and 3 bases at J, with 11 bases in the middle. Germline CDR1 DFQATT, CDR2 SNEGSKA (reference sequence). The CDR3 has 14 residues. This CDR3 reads CSASNSGYTGELFF. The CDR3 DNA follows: TGCAGTGCTAGTAATTCAGGGTACACCGGGGAGCTGTTTTTT.